This TCR beta chain comes out of a study of Graves' ophthalmopathy and Graves' hyperthyroidism. Study information: At initial diagnosis, peripheral blood was obtained, and this preceded any treatment.

RNA transcripts yielded amplified TCR beta CDR3 regions. RT-PCR was first run with HTBI primers, then multiplex PCR in a second round. TCRdb used MiXCR to reprocess the multiplex PCR reads, holding one entry per CDR3 protein. Seen here are about 500,000 distinct CDR3 sequences, approximately 15% observed once, and the top ten hold 9.8%. This clonotype was counted many times. Its antigen is unidentified. The study, taken as a whole, reports: Also, most clonotypes expanded in the thyroid above 0.001 frequency appeared in blood.

Presentation of ophthalmopathy in the donors involved moderate-to-severe activity, CAS ≥3, NOSPECS ≥4 and a duration under 3 months. The clonotype comes from a woman aged 25 to 39 with Graves' ophthalmopathy. Source material: blood.

This CDR3 is CASSISPGGYQPQHF. CDR3 coding DNA: TGTGCCAGTAGTATATCACCAGGGGGGTATCAGCCCCAGCATTTT. The J gene is TRBJ1-5, the V gene TRBV19; 7 bases are a match to TRBD1. The V and J ends lost 2 bases and 5 bases, in that order; junction bases with no gene match: 6. The germline gives CDR1 LNHDA, CDR2 SQIVND (reference sequence). The length of the CDR3 is 15 residues.